These 2 T cell receptor beta chains were sequenced from one sample in a study of blood T cell repertoires in COVID-19. Produced via immunoSEQ multiplex PCR; TCRdb's table is partial and in-frame only. The sample holds some 70,000 clones; 70% to 90% are singletons and the top ten take around 2.5%. Sequencing was performed on peripheral blood. The receptors were sampled from a man aged 65 to 85 with active or convalescent COVID-19.

The chain uses TRBV10-2 and TRBJ1-1; D call uncertain. Germline CDR1 WSHSY, CDR2 SAAADI. Between the trimmed V and J ends, which lost 5 bases and 1 base, there was a span of 5 bases. There are 12 residues in the CDR3. The CDR3 DNA follows: TGCGCCAGCAGTTTCGGGAACACTGAAGCTTTCTTT. Amino acid sequence: CASSFGNTEAFF.

The chain has TRBV11-2 and TRBJ1-2; D not resolved. From germline, CDR1 is SGHAT and CDR2 FQNNGV. Deletions cut 4 bases from V and 7 bases from J, with 13 bases between. This CDR3 has 13 amino acids. The chain's CDR3 is CASSYAQAAGYTF. CDR3 nucleotide sequence: TGTGCCAGCAGCTATGCCCAGGCAGCTGGCTACACCTTC.